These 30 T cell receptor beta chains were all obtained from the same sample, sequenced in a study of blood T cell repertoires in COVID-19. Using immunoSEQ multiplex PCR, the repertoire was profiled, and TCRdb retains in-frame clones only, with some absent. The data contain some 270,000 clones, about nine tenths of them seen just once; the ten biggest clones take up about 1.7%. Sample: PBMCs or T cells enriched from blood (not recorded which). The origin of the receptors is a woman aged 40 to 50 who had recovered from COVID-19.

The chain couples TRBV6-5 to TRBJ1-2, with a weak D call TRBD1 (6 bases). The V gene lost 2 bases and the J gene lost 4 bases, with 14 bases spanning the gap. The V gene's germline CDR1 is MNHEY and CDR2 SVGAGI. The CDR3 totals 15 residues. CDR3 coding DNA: TGTGCCAGCAGTTACGTTATGGGGGCCTTCTATGGCTACACCTTC. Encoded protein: CASSYVMGAFYGYTF.

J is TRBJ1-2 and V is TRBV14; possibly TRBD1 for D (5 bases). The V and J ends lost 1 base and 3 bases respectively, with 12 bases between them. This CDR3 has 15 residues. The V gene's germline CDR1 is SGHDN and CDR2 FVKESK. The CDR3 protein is CASSQGGGRDYGYTF. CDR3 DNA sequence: TGTGCCAGCAGCCAAGGGGGGGGAAGAGACTATGGCTACACCTTC.

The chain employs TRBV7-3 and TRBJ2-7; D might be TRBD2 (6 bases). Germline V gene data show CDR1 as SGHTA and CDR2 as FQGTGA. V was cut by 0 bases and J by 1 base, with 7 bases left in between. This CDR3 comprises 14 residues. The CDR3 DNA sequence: TGTGCCAGCAGCTTAACCGGGGGATCCTACGAGCAGTACTTC. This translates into CASSLTGGSYEQYF.

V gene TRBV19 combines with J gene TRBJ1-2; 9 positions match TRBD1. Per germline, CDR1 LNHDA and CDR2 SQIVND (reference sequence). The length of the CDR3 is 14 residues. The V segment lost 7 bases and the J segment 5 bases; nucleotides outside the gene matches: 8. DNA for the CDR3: TGTGCCAGTAAACCCGGGGACAGGGAATATGGCTACACCTTC. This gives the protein CASKPGDREYGYTF.

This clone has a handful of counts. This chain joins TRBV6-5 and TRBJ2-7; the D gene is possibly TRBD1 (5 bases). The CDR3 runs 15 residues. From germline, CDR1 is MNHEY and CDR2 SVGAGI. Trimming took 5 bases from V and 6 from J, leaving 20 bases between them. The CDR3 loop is CASSIRQNGLSEQYF. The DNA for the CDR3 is TGTGCCAGCAGTATTCGACAGAACGGCCTGAGCGAGCAGTACTTC.

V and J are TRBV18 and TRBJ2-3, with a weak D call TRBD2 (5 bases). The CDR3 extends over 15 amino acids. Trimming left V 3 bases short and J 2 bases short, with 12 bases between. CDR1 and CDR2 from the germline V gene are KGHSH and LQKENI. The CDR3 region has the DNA TGTGCCAGCTCACCCGGGGTAGCCAACACAGATACGCAGTATTTT. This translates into CASSPGVANTDTQYF.

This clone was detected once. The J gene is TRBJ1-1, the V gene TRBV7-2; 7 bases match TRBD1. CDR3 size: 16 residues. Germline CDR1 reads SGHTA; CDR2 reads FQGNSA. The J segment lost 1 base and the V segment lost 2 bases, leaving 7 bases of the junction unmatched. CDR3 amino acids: CASSLRARQGNTEAFF. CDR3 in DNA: TGTGCCAGCAGCTTAAGAGCCCGACAGGGGAACACTGAAGCTTTCTTT. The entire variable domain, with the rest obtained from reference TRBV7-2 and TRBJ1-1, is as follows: GAGVSQSPSNKVTEKGKDVELRCDPISGHTALYWYRQSLGQGLEFLIYFQGNSAPDKSGLPSDRFSAERTGGSVSTLTIQRTQQEDSAVYLCASSLRARQGNTEAFFGQGTRLTVV.

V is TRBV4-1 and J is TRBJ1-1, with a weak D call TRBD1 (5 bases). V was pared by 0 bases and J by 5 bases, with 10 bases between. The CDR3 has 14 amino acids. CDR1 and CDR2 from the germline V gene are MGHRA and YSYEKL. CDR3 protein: CASSQDPGVTEAFF. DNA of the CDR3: TGCGCCAGCAGCCAAGATCCGGGGGTGACTGAAGCTTTCTTT.

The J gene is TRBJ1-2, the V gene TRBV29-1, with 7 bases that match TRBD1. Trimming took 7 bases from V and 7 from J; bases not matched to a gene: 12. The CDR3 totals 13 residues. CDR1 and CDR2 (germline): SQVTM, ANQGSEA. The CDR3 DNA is TGCAGCGGCACTTTACAGGGGATCGGTGGCTACACCTTC. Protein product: CSGTLQGIGGYTF. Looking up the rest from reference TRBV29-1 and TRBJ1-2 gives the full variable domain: SAVISQKPSRDICQRGTSLTIQCQVDSQVTMMFWYRQQPGQSLTLIATANQGSEATYESGFVIDKFPISRPNLTFSTLTVSNMSPEDSSIYLCSGTLQGIGGYTFGSGTRLTVV.

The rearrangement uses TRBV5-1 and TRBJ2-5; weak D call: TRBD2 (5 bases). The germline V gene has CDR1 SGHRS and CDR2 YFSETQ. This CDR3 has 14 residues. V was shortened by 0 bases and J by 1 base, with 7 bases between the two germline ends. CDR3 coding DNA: TGCGCCAGCAGCTTGGCTAGCCCCCAAGAGACCCAGTACTTC. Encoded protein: CASSLASPQETQYF.

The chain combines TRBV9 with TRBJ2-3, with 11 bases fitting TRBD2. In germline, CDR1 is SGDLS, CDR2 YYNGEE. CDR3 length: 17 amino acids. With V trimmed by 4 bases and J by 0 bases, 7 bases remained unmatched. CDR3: CASSIMGLADSTDTQYF. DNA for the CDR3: TGTGCCAGCAGCATCATGGGACTAGCGGATAGCACAGATACGCAGTATTTT. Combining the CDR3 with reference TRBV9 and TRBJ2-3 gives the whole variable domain DSGVTQTPKHLITATGQRVTLRCSPRSGDLSVYWYQQSLDQGLQFLIQYYNGEERAKGNILERFSAQQFPDLHSELNLSSLELGDSALYFCASSIMGLADSTDTQYFGPGTRLTVL.

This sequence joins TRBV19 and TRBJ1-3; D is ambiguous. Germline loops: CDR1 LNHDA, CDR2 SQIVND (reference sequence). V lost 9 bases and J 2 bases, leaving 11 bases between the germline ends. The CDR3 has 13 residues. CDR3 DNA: TGTGCCAGCGGATGGGCAGCTGGAAACACCATATATTTT. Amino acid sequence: CASGWAAGNTIYF.

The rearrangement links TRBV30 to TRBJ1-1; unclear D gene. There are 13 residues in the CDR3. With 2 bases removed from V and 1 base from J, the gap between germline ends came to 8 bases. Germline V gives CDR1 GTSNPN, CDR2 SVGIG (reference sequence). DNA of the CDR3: TGTGCCTGGAGTTCTAACAGGAACACTGAAGCTTTCTTT. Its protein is CAWSSNRNTEAFF. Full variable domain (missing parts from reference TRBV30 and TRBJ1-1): SQTIHQWPATLVQPVGSPLSLECTVEGTSNPNLYWYRQAAGRGLQLLFYSVGIGQISSEVPQNLSASRPQDRQFILSSKKLLLSDSGFYLCAWSSNRNTEAFFGQGTRLTVV.

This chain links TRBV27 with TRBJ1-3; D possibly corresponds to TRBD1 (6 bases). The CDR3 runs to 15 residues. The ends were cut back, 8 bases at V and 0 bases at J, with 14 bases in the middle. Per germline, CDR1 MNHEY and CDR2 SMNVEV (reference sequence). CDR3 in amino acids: CASGYSGHSGNTIYF. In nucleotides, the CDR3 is TGTGCCAGCGGGTACTCGGGACACTCTGGAAACACCATATATTTT.

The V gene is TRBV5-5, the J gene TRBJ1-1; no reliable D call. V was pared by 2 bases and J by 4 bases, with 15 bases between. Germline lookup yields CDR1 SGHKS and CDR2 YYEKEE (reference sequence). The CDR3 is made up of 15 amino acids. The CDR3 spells CASSFLTGGFTEAFF. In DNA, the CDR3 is TGTGCCAGCAGCTTTTTGACCGGCGGATTCACTGAAGCTTTCTTT.

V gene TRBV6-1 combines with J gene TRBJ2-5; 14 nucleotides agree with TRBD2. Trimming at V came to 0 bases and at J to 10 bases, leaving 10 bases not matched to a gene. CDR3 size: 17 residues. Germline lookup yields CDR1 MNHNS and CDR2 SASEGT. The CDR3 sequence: CASSEAYETSGGAGQYF. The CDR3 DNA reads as TGTGCCAGCAGTGAAGCTTACGAGACTAGCGGGGGGGCGGGCCAGTACTTC.

CDR3 region: CASSETGLAREGGTDTQYF. The CDR3 nucleotides read TGTGCCAGCAGTGAGACGGGACTAGCTCGGGAGGGGGGCACAGATACGCAGTATTTT. This chain joins TRBV2 and TRBJ2-3, with 9 bases matching TRBD2. This CDR3 contains 19 residues. Losses at the gene ends were 3 bases for V and 1 base for J; bases not matched to a gene: 14. Looked up from germline, CDR1 is SNHLY and CDR2 is FYNNEI.

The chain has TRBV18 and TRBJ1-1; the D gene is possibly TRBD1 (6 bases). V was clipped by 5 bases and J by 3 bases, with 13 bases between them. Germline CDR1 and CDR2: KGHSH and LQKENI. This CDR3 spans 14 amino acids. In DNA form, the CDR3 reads TGTGCCAGCTCATCCTACTCAGGGGACACTGAAGCTTTCTTT. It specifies CASSSYSGDTEAFF.

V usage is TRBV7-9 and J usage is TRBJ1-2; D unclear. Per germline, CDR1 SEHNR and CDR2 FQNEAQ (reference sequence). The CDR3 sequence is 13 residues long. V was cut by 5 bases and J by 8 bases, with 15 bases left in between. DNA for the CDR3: TGTGCCAGCAGCCCGCGGAGGGATTGGGGCTACACCTTC. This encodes CASSPRRDWGYTF. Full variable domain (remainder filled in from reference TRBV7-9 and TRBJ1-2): DTGVSQNPRHKITKRGQNVTFRCDPISEHNRLYWYRQTLGQGPEFLTYFQNEAQLEKSRLLSDRFSAERPKGSFSTLEIQRTEQGDSAMYLCASSPRRDWGYTFGSGTRLTVV.

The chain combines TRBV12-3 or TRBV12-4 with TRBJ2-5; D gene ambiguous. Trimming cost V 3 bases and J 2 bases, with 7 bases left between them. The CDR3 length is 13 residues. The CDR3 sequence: CASSLWRQETQYF. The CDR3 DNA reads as TGTGCCAGCAGTTTGTGGCGGCAAGAGACCCAGTACTTC.

The CDR3 loop reads CASSIGQVSQETQYF. For the CDR3, the DNA is TGTGCCAGTAGTATAGGGCAGGTCAGTCAAGAGACCCAGTACTTC. The chain recombines TRBV19 with TRBJ2-5; D is ambiguous. The CDR3 has 15 residues. V was trimmed by 1 base and J by 2 bases, leaving 11 bases between them. Germline V gene sequence: CDR1 LNHDA, CDR2 SQIVND (reference sequence). Supplemented by reference TRBV19 and TRBJ2-5, the full variable domain reads DGGITQSPKYLFRKEGQNVTLSCEQNLNHDAMYWYRQDPGQGLRLIYYSQIVNDFQKGDIAEGYSVSREKKESFPLTVTSAQKNPTAFYLCASSIGQVSQETQYFGPGTRLLVL.

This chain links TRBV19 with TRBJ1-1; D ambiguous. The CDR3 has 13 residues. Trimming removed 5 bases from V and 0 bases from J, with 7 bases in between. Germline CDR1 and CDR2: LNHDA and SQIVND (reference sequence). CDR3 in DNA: TGTGCCAGTAGTTCCTCAGTGAACACTGAAGCTTTCTTT. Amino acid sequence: CASSSSVNTEAFF.

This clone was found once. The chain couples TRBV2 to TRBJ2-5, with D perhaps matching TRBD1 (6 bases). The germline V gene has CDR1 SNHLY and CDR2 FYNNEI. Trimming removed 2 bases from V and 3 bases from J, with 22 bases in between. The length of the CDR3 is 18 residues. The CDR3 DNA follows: TGTGCCAGCAGTGAAAGGGGGTCGGGGACCCCAGGGAAAGAGACCCAGTACTTC. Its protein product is CASSERGSGTPGKETQYF.

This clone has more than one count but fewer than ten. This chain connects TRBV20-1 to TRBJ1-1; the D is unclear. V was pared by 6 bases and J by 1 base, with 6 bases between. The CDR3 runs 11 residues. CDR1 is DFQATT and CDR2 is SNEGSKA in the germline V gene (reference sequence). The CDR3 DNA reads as TGCAGTGCCTCCGGGAACACTGAAGCTTTCTTT. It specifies CSASGNTEAFF.

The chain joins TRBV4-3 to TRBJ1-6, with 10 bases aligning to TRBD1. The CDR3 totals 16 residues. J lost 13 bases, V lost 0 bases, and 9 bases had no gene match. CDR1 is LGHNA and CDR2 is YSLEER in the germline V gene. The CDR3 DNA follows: TGCGCCAGCAGCCAAGAGTGGGACAGGGGCTTGGGGCCCCTCCACTTT. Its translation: CASSQEWDRGLGPLHF.

CDR3 nucleotides: TGTGCCAGCAGCTCTCAGCGGGAGGAGCAGTTCTTC. The encoded protein is CASSSQREEQFF. The V gene is TRBV7-2, the J gene TRBJ2-1, with 8 bases identical to TRBD2. CDR3 length: 12 residues. Germline trimming cut 4 bases from V and 10 bases from J; bases unmatched to any gene: 3. Germline CDR1 and CDR2: SGHTA and FQGNSA.

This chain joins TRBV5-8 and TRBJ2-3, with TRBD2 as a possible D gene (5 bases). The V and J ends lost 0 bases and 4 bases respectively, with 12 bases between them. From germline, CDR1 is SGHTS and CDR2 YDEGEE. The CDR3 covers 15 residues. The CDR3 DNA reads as TGTGCCAGCAGCTTGGAGCGGAGTATGGCAGATACGCAGTATTTT. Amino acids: CASSLERSMADTQYF.

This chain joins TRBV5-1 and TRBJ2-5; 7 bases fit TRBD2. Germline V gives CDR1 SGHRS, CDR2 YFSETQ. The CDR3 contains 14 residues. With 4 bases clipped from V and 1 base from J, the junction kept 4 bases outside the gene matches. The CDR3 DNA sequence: TGCGCCAGCAGCCTGACTAGCCCCCAAGAGACCCAGTACTTC. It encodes CASSLTSPQETQYF.

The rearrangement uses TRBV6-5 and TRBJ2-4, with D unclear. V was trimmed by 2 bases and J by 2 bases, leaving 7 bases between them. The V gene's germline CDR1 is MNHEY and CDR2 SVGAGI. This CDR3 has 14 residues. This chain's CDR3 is CASSYRDTKNIQYF. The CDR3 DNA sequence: TGTGCCAGCAGTTACAGAGACACCAAAAACATTCAGTACTTC.

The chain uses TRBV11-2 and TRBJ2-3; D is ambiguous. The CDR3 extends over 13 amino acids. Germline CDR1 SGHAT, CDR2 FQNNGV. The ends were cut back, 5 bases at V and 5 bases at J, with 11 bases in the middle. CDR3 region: CASSPQSGDTQYF. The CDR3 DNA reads TGTGCCAGCAGCCCCCAGTCGGGAGATACGCAGTATTTT.